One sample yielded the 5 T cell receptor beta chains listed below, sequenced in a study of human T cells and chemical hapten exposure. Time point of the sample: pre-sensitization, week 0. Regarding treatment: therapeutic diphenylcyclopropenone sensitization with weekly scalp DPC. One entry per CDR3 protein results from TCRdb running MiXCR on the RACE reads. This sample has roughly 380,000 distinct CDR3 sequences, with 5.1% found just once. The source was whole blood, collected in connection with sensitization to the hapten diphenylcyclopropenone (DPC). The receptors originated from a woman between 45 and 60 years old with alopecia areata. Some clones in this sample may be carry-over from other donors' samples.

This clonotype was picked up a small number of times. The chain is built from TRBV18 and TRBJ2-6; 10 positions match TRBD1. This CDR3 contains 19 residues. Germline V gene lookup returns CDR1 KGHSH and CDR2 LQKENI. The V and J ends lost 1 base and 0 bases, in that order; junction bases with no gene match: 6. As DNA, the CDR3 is TGTGCCAGCTCACCACTGACAGGGGGCTTATCCTCTGGGGCCAACGTCCTGACTTTC. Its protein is CASSPLTGGLSSGANVLTF.

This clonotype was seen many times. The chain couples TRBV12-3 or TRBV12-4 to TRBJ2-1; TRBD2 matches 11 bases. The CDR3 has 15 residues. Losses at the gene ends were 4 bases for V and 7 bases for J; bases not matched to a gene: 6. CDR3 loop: CASSSGTSGLNEQFF. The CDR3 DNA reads TGTGCCAGCAGTTCTGGGACTAGCGGTTTGAATGAGCAGTTCTTC.

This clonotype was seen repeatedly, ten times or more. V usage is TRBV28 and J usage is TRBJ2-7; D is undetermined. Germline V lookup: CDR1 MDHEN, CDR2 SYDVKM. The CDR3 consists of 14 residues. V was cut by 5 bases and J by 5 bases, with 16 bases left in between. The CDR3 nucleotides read TGTGCCAGCAGTGGACCAGGAGATACGGACGAGCAGTACTTC. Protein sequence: CASSGPGDTDEQYF.

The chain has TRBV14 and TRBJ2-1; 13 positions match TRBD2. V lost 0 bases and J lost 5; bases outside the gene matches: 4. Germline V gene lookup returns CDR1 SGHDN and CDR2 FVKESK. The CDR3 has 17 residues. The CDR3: CASSQETSGRAHNEQFF. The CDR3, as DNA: TGTGCCAGCAGCCAAGAAACTAGCGGGAGGGCCCACAATGAGCAGTTCTTC.

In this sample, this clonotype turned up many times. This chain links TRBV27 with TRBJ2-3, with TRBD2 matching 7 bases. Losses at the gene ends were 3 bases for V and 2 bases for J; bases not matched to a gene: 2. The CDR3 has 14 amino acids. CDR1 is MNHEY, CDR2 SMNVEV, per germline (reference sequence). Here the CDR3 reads CASSLSGATDTQYF. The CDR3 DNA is TGTGCCAGCAGTTTGAGCGGGGCCACAGATACGCAGTATTTT.